This T cell receptor beta chain was obtained from a study of shared T cell receptors in the human thymus. This clone has a handful of counts. Libraries were prepared by immunoSEQ multiplex PCR; TCRdb keeps only in-frame clonotypes and omits some of them. Seen here are approximately 490,000 clones, 75% to 85% observed once, and the top ten hold about 0.013%. V shed 5 bases and J shed 6 bases, with 17 bases lying between them. This CDR3 is 15 amino acids long. Germline loops: CDR1 SGHNT, CDR2 YYREEE (reference sequence). The same data also contributed to another study, on human thymus T cells.

The receptor's source is a boy less than two years old with a congenital heart defect. The chain couples TRBV5-4 to TRBJ1-4, with D possibly TRBD1 on 6 matching bases. The sequencing sample was made of thymocytes. CDR3 DNA: TGTGCCAGCAGGAAGGACGGGGGGGCCGATGAAAAACTGTTTTTT. Translation gives CASRKDGGADEKLFF.